Listed below are T cell receptor beta chains from one sample, sequenced in a study of breast tumors, draining lymph nodes, adjacent tissues. Using its own MiXCR run on the multiplex PCR reads, TCRdb lists one record per CDR3 protein. The sample includes approximately 230,000 distinct CDR3 sequences, 30% to 35% of them seen just once. The sample comprised axillary lymph node tissue. Receptors originate from a female donor with breast cancer. Some clones in this sample may be carry-over from other donors' samples. CDR3s include the opening cysteine and the closing phenylalanine or tryptophan.

j_call: TRBJ2-1; v_call: TRBV20-1; cdr3_aa: CSAPRTSSYNEQFF
j_call: TRBJ2-2; v_call: TRBV14; cdr3_aa: CASSQAGGPNTGELFF
j_call: TRBJ1-3; v_call: TRBV9; cdr3_aa: CASSVSGGIDTIYF
j_call: TRBJ2-3; v_call: TRBV11-2; cdr3_aa: CASSPSTSGRAEDTQYF
j_call: TRBJ1-2; v_call: TRBV7-8; cdr3_aa: CASSLDSYYGYTF
j_call: TRBJ2-1; v_call: TRBV4-2; cdr3_aa: CASSQDLAGGPYNERFF
j_call: TRBJ2-7; v_call: TRBV20-1; cdr3_aa: CSATSSSYEQYF
j_call: TRBJ1-2; v_call: TRBV3-1; cdr3_aa: CASSQAQGAGGYTF
j_call: TRBJ2-6; v_call: TRBV6-5; cdr3_aa: CASSHSVRTESGANVLTF
j_call: TRBJ2-5; v_call: TRBV15; cdr3_aa: CATSRDGRTSGFQETQYF
j_call: TRBJ1-4; v_call: TRBV27; cdr3_aa: CASSWAGGATEKLFF
j_call: TRBJ2-4; v_call: TRBV3-1; cdr3_aa: CASSLRLVQNIQYF
j_call: TRBJ2-7; v_call: TRBV5-1; cdr3_aa: CAGSSGATTYEQYF
j_call: TRBJ2-2; v_call: TRBV7-3; cdr3_aa: CASSLLPDRGAGELFF
j_call: TRBJ2-2; v_call: TRBV15; cdr3_aa: CATSRSRDRGSGELFF
j_call: TRBJ1-4; v_call: TRBV11-1; cdr3_aa: CASSLTPAMNEKLFF
j_call: TRBJ1-2; v_call: TRBV6-5; cdr3_aa: CARRLAGEPRYTF
j_call: TRBJ2-1; v_call: TRBV19; cdr3_aa: CASPKGEFYNEQFF
j_call: TRBJ1-1; v_call: TRBV29-1; cdr3_aa: CSVQYDPGQGGTEAFF
j_call: TRBJ2-7; v_call: TRBV7-8; cdr3_aa: CASRTLAGGFYEQYF
j_call: TRBJ2-1; v_call: TRBV3-1; cdr3_aa: CASSPTRGGGSYNEQFF
j_call: TRBJ2-5; v_call: TRBV20-1; cdr3_aa: CRGLAGVRGQETQYF
j_call: TRBJ2-1; v_call: TRBV24-1; cdr3_aa: CATSDQGLGEQFF
j_call: TRBJ2-5; v_call: TRBV14; cdr3_aa: CASSQAMGPETQYF
j_call: TRBJ1-5; v_call: TRBV12-5; cdr3_aa: CASGLHFRAKNYSNQPQHF
j_call: TRBJ2-6; v_call: TRBV6-2/TRBV6-3; cdr3_aa: CASSYPAELSGANVLTF
j_call: TRBJ2-3; v_call: TRBV5-8; cdr3_aa: CASSRGQGNTDTQYF
j_call: TRBJ2-3; v_call: TRBV5-1; cdr3_aa: CASRPGGQGSGDTQYF
j_call: TRBJ2-1; v_call: TRBV9; cdr3_aa: CASSGLAGDNEQFF